The present T cell receptor (beta chain) was sequenced within a study of HIV-infected patients and healthy controls. CDR1 SGHRS and CDR2 YFSETQ come from the germline V gene. The CDR3 spans 15 residues. Trimming took 4 bases from V and 6 from J; bases not matched to a gene: 4. TCRdb used MiXCR to reprocess the 5' RACE reads, holding one entry per CDR3 protein. In the table there are about 70,000 distinct CDR3 sequences, roughly a sixth of which are singletons. Specimen: CD4+ T cells from blood. This clonotype originated in a human donor in good health. J is TRBJ2-2 and V is TRBV5-1; 12 nucleotides match TRBD2. The CDR3 DNA is TGCGCCAGCAGCCCTCGACTAGCGGGAGCCGGGGAGCTGTTTTTT. This translates into CASSPRLAGAGELFF.